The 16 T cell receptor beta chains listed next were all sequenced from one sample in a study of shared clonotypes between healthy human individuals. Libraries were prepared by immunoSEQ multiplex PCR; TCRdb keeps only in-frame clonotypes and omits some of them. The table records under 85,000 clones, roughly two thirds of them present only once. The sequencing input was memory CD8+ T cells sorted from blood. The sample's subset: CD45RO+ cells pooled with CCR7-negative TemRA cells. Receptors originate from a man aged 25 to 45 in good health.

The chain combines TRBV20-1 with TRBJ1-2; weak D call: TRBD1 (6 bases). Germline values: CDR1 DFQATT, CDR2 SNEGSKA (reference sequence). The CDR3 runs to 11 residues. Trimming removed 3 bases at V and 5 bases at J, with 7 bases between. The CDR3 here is CSASQGYGYTF. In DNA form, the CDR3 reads TGCAGTGCTAGTCAGGGGTATGGCTACACCTTC.

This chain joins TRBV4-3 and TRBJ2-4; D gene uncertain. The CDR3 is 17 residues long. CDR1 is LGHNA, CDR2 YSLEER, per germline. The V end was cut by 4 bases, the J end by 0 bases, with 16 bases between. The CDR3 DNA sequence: TGCGCCAGCAGCCCTACAAGACTCTCACTAGCCAAAAACATTCAGTACTTC. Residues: CASSPTRLSLAKNIQYF.

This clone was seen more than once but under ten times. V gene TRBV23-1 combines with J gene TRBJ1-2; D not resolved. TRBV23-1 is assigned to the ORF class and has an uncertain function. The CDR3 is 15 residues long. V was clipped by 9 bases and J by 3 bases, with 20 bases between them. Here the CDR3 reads CARDLKTWVDYGYTF. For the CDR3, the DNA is TGCGCCAGAGACCTCAAAACGTGGGTGGACTATGGCTACACCTTC.

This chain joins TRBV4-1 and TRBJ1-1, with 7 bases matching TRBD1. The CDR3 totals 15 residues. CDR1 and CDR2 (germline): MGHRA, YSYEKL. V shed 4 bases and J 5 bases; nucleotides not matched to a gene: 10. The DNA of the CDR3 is TGCGCCAGCAGCCGGCTAGAGGGGGCGAATACTGAAGCTTTCTTT. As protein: CASSRLEGANTEAFF.

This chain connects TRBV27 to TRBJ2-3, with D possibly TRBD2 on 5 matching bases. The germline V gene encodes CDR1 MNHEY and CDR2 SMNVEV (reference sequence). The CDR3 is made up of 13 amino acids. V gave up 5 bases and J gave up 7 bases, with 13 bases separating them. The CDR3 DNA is TGTGCCAGCAGTGCCTTACTAGAAAATACGCAGTATTTT. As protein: CASSALLENTQYF.

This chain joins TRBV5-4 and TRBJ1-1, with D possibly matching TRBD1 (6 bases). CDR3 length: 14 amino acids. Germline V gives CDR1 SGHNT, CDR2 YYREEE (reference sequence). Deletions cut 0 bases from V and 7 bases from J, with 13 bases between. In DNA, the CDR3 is TGTGCCAGCAGCTTGGATGGACAGCGACGTGAAGCTTTCTTT. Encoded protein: CASSLDGQRREAFF.

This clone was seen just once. For the CDR3, the DNA is TGTGCCAGCTCAGTCATAACCCGGACAAGCTCCTACAATGAGCAGTTCTTC. Translating gives CASSVITRTSSYNEQFF. The V call is TRBV5-4, the J call TRBJ2-1, with a possible D match to TRBD1 (5 bases). This CDR3 comprises 17 residues. The germline CDR1 and CDR2 sequences are SGHNT and YYREEE (reference sequence). Trimming took 7 bases from V and 0 from J, leaving 20 bases between them.

CDR3 in amino acids: CASSSGHPNEQFF. The CDR3 region has the DNA TGTGCCAGCAGCTCCGGACATCCCAATGAGCAGTTCTTC. The rearrangement uses TRBV5-5 and TRBJ2-1; a weak D match, TRBD1 (5 bases). The germline gives CDR1 SGHKS, CDR2 YYEKEE (reference sequence). V was trimmed by 3 bases and J by 6 bases, leaving 10 bases between them. This CDR3 has 13 residues.

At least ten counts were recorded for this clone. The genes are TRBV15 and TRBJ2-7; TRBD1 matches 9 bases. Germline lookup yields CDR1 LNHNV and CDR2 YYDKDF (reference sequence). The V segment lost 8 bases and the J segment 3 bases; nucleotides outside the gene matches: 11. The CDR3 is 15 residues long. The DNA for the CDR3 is TGTGCCACCCAACCCGACAGGGGGGGCTTCTACGAGCAGTACTTC. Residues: CATQPDRGGFYEQYF. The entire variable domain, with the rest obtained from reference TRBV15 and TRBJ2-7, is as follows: DAMVIQNPRYQVTQFGKPVTLSCSQTLNHNVMYWYQQKSSQAPKLLFHYYDKDFNNEADTPDNFQSRRPNTSFCFLDIRSPGLGDTAMYLCATQPDRGGFYEQYFGPGTRLTVT.

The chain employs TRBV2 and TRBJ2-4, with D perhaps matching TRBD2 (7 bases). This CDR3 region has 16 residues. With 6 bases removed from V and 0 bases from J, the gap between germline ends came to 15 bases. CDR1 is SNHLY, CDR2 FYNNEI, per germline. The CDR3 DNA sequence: TGTGCCAGCAGCCAAGAGGGGGGGCTAGCCAAAAACATTCAGTACTTC. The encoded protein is CASSQEGGLAKNIQYF. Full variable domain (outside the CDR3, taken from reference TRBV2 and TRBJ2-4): EPEVTQTPSHQVTQMGQEVILRCVPISNHLYFYWYRQILGQKVEFLVSFYNNEISEKSEIFDDQFSVERPDGSNFTLKIRSTKLEDSAMYFCASSQEGGLAKNIQYFGAGTRLSVL.

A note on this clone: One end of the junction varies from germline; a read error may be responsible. The CDR3 nucleotides are TGCGCCAGCACTGAGACAGGGGGCACTGAAGCTTTCTTT. Its translation is CASTETGGTEAFF. V usage is TRBV10-2 and J usage is TRBJ1-1, with TRBD1 identical over 9 bases. The CDR3 is 13 amino acids. Germline V gene sequence: CDR1 WSHSY, CDR2 SAAADI.

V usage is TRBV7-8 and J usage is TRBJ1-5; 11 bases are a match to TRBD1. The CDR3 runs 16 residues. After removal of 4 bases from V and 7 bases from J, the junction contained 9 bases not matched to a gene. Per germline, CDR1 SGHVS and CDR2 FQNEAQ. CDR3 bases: TGTGCCAGCAGCTCTCATTGGACAGGGGGCGACCAGCCCCAGCATTTT. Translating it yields CASSSHWTGGDQPQHF.

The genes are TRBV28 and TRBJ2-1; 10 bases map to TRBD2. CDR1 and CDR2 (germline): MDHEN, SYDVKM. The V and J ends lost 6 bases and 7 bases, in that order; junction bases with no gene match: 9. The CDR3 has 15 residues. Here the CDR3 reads CASRLRSGRYNEQFF. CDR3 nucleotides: TGTGCCAGCAGACTCCGTAGCGGGAGGTATAATGAGCAGTTCTTC.

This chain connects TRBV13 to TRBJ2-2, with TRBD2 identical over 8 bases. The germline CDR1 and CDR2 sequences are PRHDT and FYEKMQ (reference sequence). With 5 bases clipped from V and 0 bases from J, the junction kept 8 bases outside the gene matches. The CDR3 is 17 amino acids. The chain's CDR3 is CASSRGLAEPNTGELFF. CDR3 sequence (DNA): TGTGCCAGCAGCCGAGGACTAGCCGAACCGAACACCGGGGAGCTGTTTTTT.

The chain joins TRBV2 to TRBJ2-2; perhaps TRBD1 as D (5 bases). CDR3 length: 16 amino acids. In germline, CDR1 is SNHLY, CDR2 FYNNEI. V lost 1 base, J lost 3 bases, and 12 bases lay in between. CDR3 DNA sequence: TGTGCCAGCAGTGAAGTCCGTGACAGCTACACCGGGGAGCTGTTTTTT. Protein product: CASSEVRDSYTGELFF. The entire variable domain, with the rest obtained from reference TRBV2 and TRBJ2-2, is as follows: EPEVTQTPSHQVTQMGQEVILRCVPISNHLYFYWYRQILGQKVEFLVSFYNNEISEKSEIFDDQFSVERPDGSNFTLKIRSTKLEDSAMYFCASSEVRDSYTGELFFGEGSRLTVL.

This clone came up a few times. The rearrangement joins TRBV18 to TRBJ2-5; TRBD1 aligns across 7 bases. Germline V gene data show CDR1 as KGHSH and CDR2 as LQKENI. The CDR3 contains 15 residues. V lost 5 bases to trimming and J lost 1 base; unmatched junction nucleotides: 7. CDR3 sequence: CASSLDRLLQETQYF. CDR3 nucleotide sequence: TGTGCCAGCTCATTGGACAGGTTGCTCCAAGAGACCCAGTACTTC.